One and the same sample provided the 19 T cell receptor beta chains below, sequenced in a study of T cell repertoires in cytomegalovirus infection. For these receptors, no antigen is known. MiXCR, applied by TCRdb to the reads, yields one record per CDR3 protein. The sample comprises 700,000 to 900,000 distinct CDR3 sequences, 25% to 30% of which are singletons, and around 13% rests with the top ten. The sequencing used cultured CD8+ T cells from PBMCs, collected from culture after CMV antigen stimulation. The receptors here all came from a human donor in good health (CMV status not recorded). Some clones in this sample may be carry-over from other donors' samples.

This clonotype was found a few times. The chain links TRBV28 to TRBJ1-1; D gene ambiguous. From germline, CDR1 is MDHEN and CDR2 SYDVKM. CDR3 size: 15 residues. The V gene lost 3 bases and the J gene lost 0 bases, with 11 bases spanning the gap. The CDR3: CASSFVIGMNTEAFF. DNA for the CDR3: TGTGCCAGCAGTTTCGTTATAGGGATGAACACTGAAGCTTTCTTT.

This chain joins TRBV5-5 and TRBJ1-3, with D possibly TRBD1 on 6 matching bases. The length of the CDR3 is 15 residues. V was clipped by 3 bases and J by 4 bases, with 14 bases between them. Germline assignment: CDR1 SGHKS and CDR2 YYEKEE (reference sequence). The CDR3 region is CASSSGPGTGNTIYF. The CDR3 bases are TGTGCCAGCAGCTCCGGTCCCGGGACAGGAAACACCATATATTTT.

The chain is built from TRBV2 and TRBJ1-2, with TRBD1 matching over 9 bases. V was clipped by 10 bases and J by 4 bases; unmatched bases: 16. CDR3 size: 16 residues. Germline V gives CDR1 SNHLY, CDR2 FYNNEI. The CDR3 here is CANMGQGHPGGYGYTF. CDR3 DNA: TGTGCCAATATGGGACAGGGTCATCCCGGGGGCTATGGCTACACCTTC.

The rearrangement uses TRBV20-1 and TRBJ2-2, with D possibly being TRBD2 (5 bases). With 8 bases removed from V and 6 bases from J, the gap between germline ends came to 10 bases. In germline, CDR1 is DFQATT, CDR2 SNEGSKA (reference sequence). This CDR3 has 11 amino acids. The CDR3 sequence is CSPRGAGELFF. CDR3 sequence (DNA): TGCAGTCCCCGGGGTGCCGGGGAGCTGTTTTTT.

The chain links TRBV6-1 to TRBJ2-1; the D gene is possibly TRBD2 (6 bases). With 10 bases removed from V and 0 bases from J, the gap between germline ends came to 22 bases. The CDR3 is 17 residues long. CDR1 and CDR2 from the germline V gene are MNHNS and SASEGT. CDR3 loop: CATGGPGDPGSYNEQFF. The CDR3 nucleotides read TGTGCCACCGGAGGGCCCGGAGACCCGGGCTCCTACAATGAGCAGTTCTTC.

This clonotype was seen more than once but under ten times. The chain joins TRBV27 to TRBJ1-5, with a tentative D call TRBD1 (5 bases). Trimming pared 0 bases from V and 4 bases from J, leaving 13 bases between. The CDR3 sequence is 16 residues long. Germline V gene lookup returns CDR1 MNHEY and CDR2 SMNVEV (reference sequence). As DNA, the CDR3 is TGTGCCAGCAGTTTATCCCGGGGGGAGTGGAATCAGCCCCAGCATTTT. Translation gives CASSLSRGEWNQPQHF.

This clonotype has only a few counts. V gene TRBV7-9 combines with J gene TRBJ1-2; 7 positions match TRBD1. There are 15 residues in the CDR3. The germline V gene has CDR1 SEHNR and CDR2 FQNEAQ (reference sequence). With 5 bases clipped from V and 4 bases from J, the junction kept 10 bases outside the gene matches. DNA for the CDR3: TGTGCCAGCAGCGAGGGACAGTTGGCGATCTATGGCTACACCTTC. This codes for CASSEGQLAIYGYTF.

V is TRBV25-1 and J is TRBJ2-7; maybe TRBD1 (6 bases). The germline V gene has CDR1 MGHDK and CDR2 SYGVNS. V was clipped by 5 bases and J by 3 bases, with 14 bases between them. CDR3 length: 14 amino acids. Here the CDR3 reads CASSSGHFLYEQYF. The CDR3, as DNA: TGTGCCAGCAGTTCGGGACATTTTCTCTACGAGCAGTACTTC.

This clonotype showed up just a few times. This chain connects TRBV20-1 to TRBJ2-2, with D possibly TRBD2 on 6 matching bases. This CDR3 is built from 18 residues. V lost 1 base and J lost 5, with 23 bases in between. Per germline, CDR1 DFQATT and CDR2 SNEGSKA (reference sequence). CDR3 protein: CSARAGRPGRGGTGELFF. The CDR3 nucleotides are TGCAGTGCTAGAGCTGGTCGGCCGGGGCGGGGCGGGACCGGGGAGCTGTTTTTT.

This clonotype was seen just once. The CDR3, as DNA: TGTGCCAGTAGCCCAGGGGGTCCCGACTACTACGAGCAGTACTTC. Its protein product is CASSPGGPDYYEQYF. The V gene is TRBV19, the J gene TRBJ2-7, with 7 bases lining up with TRBD1. After removal of 6 bases from V and 3 bases from J, the junction contained 11 bases not matched to a gene. CDR3 length: 15 residues. Germline lookup yields CDR1 LNHDA and CDR2 SQIVND (reference sequence).

This clonotype was seen at least ten times. The chain has TRBV7-8 and TRBJ1-1; unclear D gene. This CDR3 is 13 amino acids long. The ends were cut back, 5 bases at V and 1 base at J, with 8 bases in the middle. Per germline, CDR1 SGHVS and CDR2 FQNEAQ. CDR3 in DNA: TGTGCCAGCAGCAAACAAGGGAACACTGAAGCTTTCTTT. Translating it yields CASSKQGNTEAFF.

This clonotype came up a few times. This chain links TRBV10-3 with TRBJ1-5, with TRBD1 matching 9 bases. With V trimmed by 3 bases and J by 7 bases, 7 bases remained unmatched. The CDR3 has 15 amino acids. In germline, CDR1 is ENHRY, CDR2 SYGVKD. The CDR3 nucleotides are TGTGCCATCAGTGATGGGACAGGGATCGGCCAGCCCCAGCATTTT. This codes for CAISDGTGIGQPQHF.

In its sample, this clonotype was seen many times. The J gene is TRBJ1-4, the V gene TRBV7-9; TRBD1 matches at 7 bases. This CDR3 is 12 amino acids long. Germline lookup yields CDR1 SEHNR and CDR2 FQNEAQ (reference sequence). The ends lost 4 bases at V and 8 bases at J; junction bases unmatched: 1. The CDR3 reads CASSSGGEKLFF. The CDR3 coding sequence is TGTGCCAGCAGCTCAGGGGGGGAAAAACTGTTTTTT. The variable domain in full, completed from reference TRBV7-9 and TRBJ1-4, reads DTGVSQNPRHKITKRGQNVTFRCDPISEHNRLYWYRQTLGQGPEFLTYFQNEAQLEKSRLLSDRFSAERPKGSFSTLEIQRTEQGDSAMYLCASSSGGEKLFFGSGTQLSVL.

The J gene is TRBJ1-2, the V gene TRBV7-9, with D possibly TRBD1 on 5 matching bases. In germline, CDR1 is SEHNR, CDR2 FQNEAQ (reference sequence). The V gene lost 2 bases and the J gene lost 6 bases, with 25 bases spanning the gap. The CDR3 contains 18 residues. The CDR3 here is CASSLRSGVTGGRDGYTF. CDR3 coding DNA: TGTGCCAGCAGCTTAAGAAGCGGTGTAACAGGAGGGCGAGATGGCTACACCTTC.

V and J are TRBV7-9 and TRBJ2-5; perhaps D is TRBD1 or TRBD2 (5 bases each). V dropped 8 bases and J dropped 3 bases, with 16 bases sitting between them. The CDR3 contains 14 residues. Per the germline V gene, CDR1 is SEHNR and CDR2 is FQNEAQ (reference sequence). CDR3: CASGGRGLEETQYF. DNA of the CDR3: TGTGCCAGCGGAGGTCGGGGCCTTGAAGAGACCCAGTACTTC.

This clonotype was found a few times. The V gene is TRBV10-3, the J gene TRBJ2-7; possibly TRBD2 for D (6 bases). The V gene lost 7 bases and the J gene lost 2 bases, with 18 bases spanning the gap. The CDR3 spans 15 residues. Germline CDR1 reads ENHRY; CDR2 reads SYGVKD. In nucleotides, the CDR3 is TGTGCCATCAACTACCGGGACGGGAGCCCCTACGAGCAGTACTTC. It is translated as CAINYRDGSPYEQYF.

This clonotype has a count of ten or more. The CDR3 is CASSPTPGAPYEQYF. The CDR3 DNA is TGTGCCAGCAGCCCAACTCCAGGTGCCCCCTACGAGCAGTACTTC. The rearrangement uses TRBV7-2 and TRBJ2-7; D gene uncertain. The CDR3 totals 15 residues. V dropped 5 bases and J dropped 2 bases, with 16 bases sitting between them. Germline-derived CDR1 and CDR2 are SGHTA and FQGNSA.

CDR3 residues: CASSPPLGGLINEKLFF. Written as DNA, the CDR3 is TGTGCCAGCAGCCCTCCGCTAGGGGGCCTGATTAATGAAAAACTGTTTTTT. The chain employs TRBV7-9 and TRBJ1-4; 7 bases fit TRBD1. V dropped 5 bases and J dropped 4; count of bases not matched to a gene: 13. The CDR3 is 17 amino acids. The V gene's germline CDR1 is SEHNR and CDR2 FQNEAQ (reference sequence).

The V gene is TRBV13, the J gene TRBJ1-5; 7 positions match TRBD1. The germline gives CDR1 PRHDT, CDR2 FYEKMQ (reference sequence). The CDR3 length is 15 residues. Trimming at V came to 0 bases and at J to 7 bases, leaving 6 bases not matched to a gene. CDR3 DNA sequence: TGTGCCAGCAGCTTAGGCGGACAGGTGTCACAGCCCCAGCATTTT. Residues: CASSLGGQVSQPQHF.